A selection of T cell receptor beta chains follows, all from one sample in a study of blood T cell repertoires in COVID-19. Sequencing used immunoSEQ multiplex PCR; TCRdb keeps in-frame clones, though not all of them. Among about 70,000 clones listed, approximately 82% were seen once. Sequencing used peripheral blood. These receptors all come from a woman older than 75 with acute or convalescent COVID-19. The CDR3 runs from the conserved cysteine through the conserved F or W. Fields, in order: clone size, D gene, J gene, V gene, CDR3 DNA, CDR3 protein. D genes are given only for firm matches. The size of a clone is reported for some rows only, either as once, few or many, or as a class for expanded clones.

clone_size: NA
d_call: TRBD1
j_call: TRBJ2-7
v_call: TRBV18
cdr3_nt: TGTGCCAGCTCACACCCTCCCGGGACAGGGAGCGAGCAGTACTTC
cdr3_aa: CASSHPPGTGSEQYF

clone_size: NA
d_call: TRBD1
j_call: TRBJ1-1
v_call: TRBV19
cdr3_nt: TGTGCCACCGACACAGGGGCGAGCCATGAAGCTTTCTTT
cdr3_aa: CATDTGASHEAFF

clone_size: NA
d_call: NA
j_call: TRBJ2-7
v_call: TRBV5-6
cdr3_nt: TGTGCCAGCAGCCTTCCGGTGACCTACGAGCAGTACTTC
cdr3_aa: CASSLPVTYEQYF

clone_size: NA
d_call: TRBD1
j_call: TRBJ1-2
v_call: TRBV4-2
cdr3_nt: TGTGCCAGCAGCCAGACAGGGGGCCCTTATGGCTACACCTTC
cdr3_aa: CASSQTGGPYGYTF

clone_size: NA
d_call: NA
j_call: TRBJ2-5
v_call: TRBV10-3
cdr3_nt: TGTGCCATCAGGCACAGGGATTGGGAGACCCAGTACTTC
cdr3_aa: CAIRHRDWETQYF

clone_size: NA
d_call: NA
j_call: TRBJ2-7
v_call: TRBV5-1
cdr3_nt: TGCGCCAGCAAGAGACAGGAAAGCTCCTACGAGCAGTACTTC
cdr3_aa: CASKRQESSYEQYF

clone_size: NA
d_call: TRBD1
j_call: TRBJ2-7
v_call: TRBV6-5
cdr3_nt: TGTGCCAGCAGCTCCCAGGGGGTCCTTTTCGAGCAGTACTTC
cdr3_aa: CASSSQGVLFEQYF

clone_size: NA
d_call: TRBD1
j_call: TRBJ1-1
v_call: TRBV30
cdr3_nt: TGTGCCTGGCTTGGGTCCACAGGGGGGAACACTGAAGCTTTCTTT
cdr3_aa: CAWLGSTGGNTEAFF

clone_size: NA
d_call: NA
j_call: TRBJ1-5
v_call: TRBV6-5
cdr3_nt: TGTGCCAGCAGTTACTCGATGCCCGCGTCGGGTGGGCCCCAGCATTTT
cdr3_aa: CASSYSMPASGGPQHF

clone_size: NA
d_call: TRBD2
j_call: TRBJ2-7
v_call: TRBV2
cdr3_nt: TGTGCCAGCAGGTCGGGGCGGGGGGCGACTTACGAGCAGTACTTC
cdr3_aa: CASRSGRGATYEQYF

clone_size: few
d_call: NA
j_call: TRBJ2-7
v_call: TRBV14
cdr3_nt: TGTGCCAGCAGCCAAGATGCGTCTGGAGCCTACGAGCAGTACTTC
cdr3_aa: CASSQDASGAYEQYF

clone_size: NA
d_call: NA
j_call: TRBJ1-5
v_call: TRBV5-1
cdr3_nt: TGCGCCAGCAGCTCCAGTGGCAATCAGCCCCAGCATTTT
cdr3_aa: CASSSSGNQPQHF

clone_size: NA
d_call: TRBD1
j_call: TRBJ1-6
v_call: TRBV30
cdr3_nt: TGTGCCTGGAGCCCCCAAGGACAGGGATATAATTCACCCCTCCACTTT
cdr3_aa: CAWSPQGQGYNSPLHF

clone_size: NA
d_call: TRBD2
j_call: TRBJ2-7
v_call: TRBV20-1
cdr3_nt: TGCAGTGCTAGTTCCCCTAGCGGGACTGGGGAGCAGTACTTC
cdr3_aa: CSASSPSGTGEQYF

clone_size: NA
d_call: TRBD1
j_call: TRBJ2-2
v_call: TRBV5-1
cdr3_nt: TGCGCCAGCCAGACAGGGGGAGCGAACACCGGGGAGCTGTTTTTT
cdr3_aa: CASQTGGANTGELFF

clone_size: NA
d_call: NA
j_call: TRBJ1-1
v_call: TRBV6-5
cdr3_nt: TGTGCCAGCAGTTACAAGGGGGGGCAAGCTTTCTTT
cdr3_aa: CASSYKGGQAFF

clone_size: NA
d_call: NA
j_call: TRBJ1-3
v_call: TRBV9
cdr3_nt: TGTGCCAGCAGCGTAGCGGGGAGCTCTGGAAACACCATATATTTT
cdr3_aa: CASSVAGSSGNTIYF

clone_size: few
d_call: TRBD1
j_call: TRBJ2-7
v_call: TRBV10-3
cdr3_nt: TGTGCCATCAGATCCGACAGGGCCTCCTACGAGCAGTACTTC
cdr3_aa: CAIRSDRASYEQYF

clone_size: NA
d_call: NA
j_call: TRBJ1-3
v_call: TRBV3-1/TRBV3-2
cdr3_nt: TGTGCCAGCAGTGACAATCCCCACCTTGCCATATATTTT
cdr3_aa: CASSDNPHLAIYF

clone_size: NA
d_call: NA
j_call: TRBJ2-5
v_call: TRBV5-6
cdr3_nt: TGTGCCAGCAGCTTCCGGGGGTTCCAAGAGACCCAGTACTTC
cdr3_aa: CASSFRGFQETQYF

clone_size: NA
d_call: TRBD2
j_call: TRBJ2-1
v_call: TRBV5-1
cdr3_nt: TGCGCCAGCAGCTTGATGGCGGGGGGGCCCTCCTACAATGAGCAGTTCTTC
cdr3_aa: CASSLMAGGPSYNEQFF

clone_size: NA
d_call: NA
j_call: TRBJ2-7
v_call: TRBV10-2
cdr3_nt: TGCGCCAGCAGTGAGAGCGGCAGGGGCTACGAGCAGTACTTC
cdr3_aa: CASSESGRGYEQYF

clone_size: few
d_call: NA
j_call: TRBJ1-5
v_call: TRBV19
cdr3_nt: TGTGCCAGTAGTATGGGGGGAAGGGGCGGGCAGCCCCAGCATTTT
cdr3_aa: CASSMGGRGGQPQHF

clone_size: NA
d_call: TRBD2
j_call: TRBJ2-1
v_call: TRBV5-1
cdr3_nt: TGCGCCAGCAGCGTGACTAGCGGGGATTACAATGAGCAGTTCTTC
cdr3_aa: CASSVTSGDYNEQFF

clone_size: NA
d_call: TRBD1
j_call: TRBJ1-1
v_call: TRBV5-1
cdr3_nt: TGCGCCAGCAGCGCCGGGACAGGGGTAATGAACACTGAAGCTTTCTTT
cdr3_aa: CASSAGTGVMNTEAFF

clone_size: few
d_call: TRBD1
j_call: TRBJ1-1
v_call: TRBV19
cdr3_nt: TGTGCCAGTAGTATAGCCGGGACAGCCTTTGGTAAAGCTTTCTTT
cdr3_aa: CASSIAGTAFGKAFF

clone_size: NA
d_call: TRBD2
j_call: TRBJ2-1
v_call: TRBV5-5
cdr3_nt: TGTGCCAGCAGCTTGTTTATGAGCGGGGCGCTGGTGAATGAGCAGTTCTTC
cdr3_aa: CASSLFMSGALVNEQFF

clone_size: NA
d_call: NA
j_call: TRBJ2-7
v_call: TRBV5-1
cdr3_nt: TGCGCCAGCAGGACTTCTCTTAGGCAGTACTTC
cdr3_aa: CASRTSLRQYF

clone_size: NA
d_call: NA
j_call: TRBJ1-2
v_call: TRBV12-3/TRBV12-4
cdr3_nt: TGTGCCAGCAGTTTAATCCCCCCCTCGGGCTACACCTTC
cdr3_aa: CASSLIPPSGYTF

clone_size: NA
d_call: TRBD1
j_call: TRBJ2-2
v_call: TRBV7-8
cdr3_nt: TGTGCCAGCAGCTTAAAGGGGGCCCGGACCGGGGAGCTGTTTTTT
cdr3_aa: CASSLKGARTGELFF

clone_size: NA
d_call: NA
j_call: TRBJ1-1
v_call: TRBV7-9
cdr3_nt: TGTGCCAGCAGCTTAGAAACAGGGCGAGCTTTCTTT
cdr3_aa: CASSLETGRAFF

clone_size: NA
d_call: NA
j_call: TRBJ2-7
v_call: TRBV29-1
cdr3_nt: TGCAGCGTCAACGGGAACTTCGACTACGAGCAGTACTTC
cdr3_aa: CSVNGNFDYEQYF

clone_size: NA
d_call: TRBD1
j_call: TRBJ1-5
v_call: TRBV6-6
cdr3_nt: TGTGCCAGCAGTTCCAGGGGGAGCAATCAGCCCCAGCATTTT
cdr3_aa: CASSSRGSNQPQHF

clone_size: NA
d_call: TRBD1
j_call: TRBJ1-2
v_call: TRBV6-5
cdr3_nt: TGTGCCAGCAGTTACCTGGACAGGGGGTCTGGCTACACCTTC
cdr3_aa: CASSYLDRGSGYTF

clone_size: NA
d_call: NA
j_call: TRBJ2-3
v_call: TRBV12-5
cdr3_nt: TGTGCTAGTGGTTTGGTTGAGTGGGATACGCAGTATTTT
cdr3_aa: CASGLVEWDTQYF

clone_size: NA
d_call: TRBD1
j_call: TRBJ1-4
v_call: TRBV25-1
cdr3_nt: TGTGCCAGCAGTGAATATCAGGGGGCGGCGGAAAAACTGTTTTTT
cdr3_aa: CASSEYQGAAEKLFF

clone_size: once
d_call: TRBD2
j_call: TRBJ2-1
v_call: TRBV24-1
cdr3_nt: TGTGCCACCAGGGACCTAGCGGGTAGCAATGAGCAGTTCTTC
cdr3_aa: CATRDLAGSNEQFF

clone_size: few
d_call: NA
j_call: TRBJ1-5
v_call: TRBV5-8
cdr3_nt: TGTGCCAGCAGCAGACAGCCAAATCAGCCCCAGCATTTT
cdr3_aa: CASSRQPNQPQHF

clone_size: once
d_call: NA
j_call: TRBJ2-1
v_call: TRBV7-3
cdr3_nt: TGTGCCAGCAGCCCCGGGGGCGGGGGTAACAATGAGCAGTTCTTC
cdr3_aa: CASSPGGGGNNEQFF

clone_size: NA
d_call: NA
j_call: TRBJ1-1
v_call: TRBV5-1
cdr3_nt: TGCGCCAGCAGCTTGGGGGAGAGCACTGAAGCTTTCTTT
cdr3_aa: CASSLGESTEAFF

clone_size: NA
d_call: NA
j_call: TRBJ1-1
v_call: TRBV3-1/TRBV3-2
cdr3_nt: TGTGCCAGCAGCCAAAGGAGTCTGAACACTGAAGCTTTCTTT
cdr3_aa: CASSQRSLNTEAFF

clone_size: NA
d_call: NA
j_call: TRBJ1-3
v_call: TRBV11-2
cdr3_nt: TGTGCCAGCAGCTTAGATGGGGGGGCGAATTCCATATATTTT
cdr3_aa: CASSLDGGANSIYF

clone_size: NA
d_call: NA
j_call: TRBJ1-1
v_call: TRBV3-1/TRBV3-2
cdr3_nt: TGTGCCAGCAGCCAGGGGAACAGGGAAGCTTTCTTT
cdr3_aa: CASSQGNREAFF

clone_size: NA
d_call: NA
j_call: TRBJ1-2
v_call: TRBV5-5
cdr3_nt: TGTGCCAGCAGCTTGGGGCCTAGATCTAACTATGGCTACACCTTC
cdr3_aa: CASSLGPRSNYGYTF

clone_size: once
d_call: NA
j_call: TRBJ1-3
v_call: TRBV16
cdr3_nt: TGTGCCAGCAGCGAAACCCGGGACACCTCTGGAAACACCATATATTTT
cdr3_aa: CASSETRDTSGNTIYF

clone_size: NA
d_call: TRBD1
j_call: TRBJ2-2
v_call: TRBV14
cdr3_nt: TGTGCCAGCAGCCAAGACCCGAGGACAGGTCGGACCGGGGAGCTGTTTTTT
cdr3_aa: CASSQDPRTGRTGELFF

clone_size: NA
d_call: TRBD1
j_call: TRBJ2-2
v_call: TRBV5-6
cdr3_nt: TGTGCCAGCAGTACAGGGGCGAACACCGGGGAGCTGTTTTTT
cdr3_aa: CASSTGANTGELFF

clone_size: NA
d_call: NA
j_call: TRBJ1-2
v_call: TRBV19
cdr3_nt: TGTGCCAGTAGTATCGACAGGAGCTATGGCTACACCTTC
cdr3_aa: CASSIDRSYGYTF

clone_size: NA
d_call: TRBD1
j_call: TRBJ1-4
v_call: TRBV5-6
cdr3_nt: TGTGCCAGCAGCCCACCTCAACCGGGACAGGGAGGAGAAAAACTGTTTTTT
cdr3_aa: CASSPPQPGQGGEKLFF

clone_size: once
d_call: TRBD2
j_call: TRBJ2-5
v_call: TRBV7-7
cdr3_nt: TGTGCTAGCAGCTTAGGAGGGCTAGCGGGGGGAATACAAGAGACCCAGTACTTC
cdr3_aa: CASSLGGLAGGIQETQYF

clone_size: NA
d_call: TRBD2
j_call: TRBJ2-5
v_call: TRBV5-8
cdr3_nt: TGTGCCAGCAGCTCCGTACCCACCCCGGGAGGGGAGACCCAGTACTTC
cdr3_aa: CASSSVPTPGGETQYF

clone_size: NA
d_call: NA
j_call: TRBJ2-5
v_call: TRBV6-5
cdr3_nt: TGTGCCAGCAGTTACGGGCAGATCCAAGAGACCCAGTACTTC
cdr3_aa: CASSYGQIQETQYF

clone_size: NA
d_call: NA
j_call: TRBJ1-3
v_call: TRBV5-4
cdr3_nt: TGTGCCAGCAGCCATGACCCTGCGGGAGACACCATATATTTT
cdr3_aa: CASSHDPAGDTIYF

clone_size: NA
d_call: TRBD1
j_call: TRBJ1-2
v_call: TRBV6-6
cdr3_nt: TGTGCCAGCAGTCGAACTCAAGAGGGGGCGCGGATCTATGGCTACACCTTC
cdr3_aa: CASSRTQEGARIYGYTF

clone_size: NA
d_call: TRBD1
j_call: TRBJ2-7
v_call: TRBV19
cdr3_nt: TGTGCCAGTAGTTCTTCCAGGGACAGAGGCGGCTACGAGCAGTACTTC
cdr3_aa: CASSSSRDRGGYEQYF

clone_size: NA
d_call: NA
j_call: TRBJ2-4
v_call: TRBV6-2/TRBV6-3
cdr3_nt: TGTGCCAGCAGCCTCCGCCAGACAGGTGGAAACATTCAGTACTTC
cdr3_aa: CASSLRQTGGNIQYF

clone_size: few
d_call: NA
j_call: TRBJ2-3
v_call: TRBV6-5
cdr3_nt: TGTGCCAGCAGTTATCGCAGTTCAGATACGCAGTATTTT
cdr3_aa: CASSYRSSDTQYF